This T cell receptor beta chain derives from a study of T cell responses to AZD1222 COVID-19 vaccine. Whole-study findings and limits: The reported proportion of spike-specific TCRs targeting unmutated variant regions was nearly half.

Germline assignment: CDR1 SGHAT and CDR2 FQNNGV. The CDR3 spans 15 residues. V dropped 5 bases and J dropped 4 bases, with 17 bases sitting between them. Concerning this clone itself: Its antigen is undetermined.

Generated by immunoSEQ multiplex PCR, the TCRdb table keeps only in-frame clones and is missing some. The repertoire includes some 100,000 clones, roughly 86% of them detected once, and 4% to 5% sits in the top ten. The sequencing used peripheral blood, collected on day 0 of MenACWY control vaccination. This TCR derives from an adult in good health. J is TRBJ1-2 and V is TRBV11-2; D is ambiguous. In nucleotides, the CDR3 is TGTGCCAGCAGCCCATACTATTCCGGGAGCTATGGCTACACCTTC. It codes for CASSPYYSGSYGYTF.